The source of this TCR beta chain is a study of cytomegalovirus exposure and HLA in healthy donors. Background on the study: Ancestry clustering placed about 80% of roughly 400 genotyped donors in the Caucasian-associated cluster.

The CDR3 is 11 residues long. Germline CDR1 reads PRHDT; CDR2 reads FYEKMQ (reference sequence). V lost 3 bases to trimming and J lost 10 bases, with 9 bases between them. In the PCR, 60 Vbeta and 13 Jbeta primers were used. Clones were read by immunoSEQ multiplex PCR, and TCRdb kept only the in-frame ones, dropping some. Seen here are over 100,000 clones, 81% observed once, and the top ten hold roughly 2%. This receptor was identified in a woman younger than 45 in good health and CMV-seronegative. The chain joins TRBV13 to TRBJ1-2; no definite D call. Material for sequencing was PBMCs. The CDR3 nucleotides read TGTGCCAGCAGCTTTCAACAGAACTACACCTTC. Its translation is CASSFQQNYTF.